The source of this T cell receptor (beta chain) is a study of T cell responses to AZD1222 COVID-19 vaccine. Looking at the study overall: It was second doses at about 4 or about 12 weeks that were pooled. Study findings and constraints: Distributed over spike, vaccine-associated CD4 TCRs predominated at 160-218 and 743-854. Clonal diversity was possibly underestimated, and white British individuals and females predominated among donors.

Sequencing used immunoSEQ multiplex PCR; TCRdb keeps in-frame clones, though not all of them. The profile shows under 150,000 clones, roughly nine tenths of them singletons. A word on this clone: Its antigen is undetermined.

CDR1 and CDR2 from the germline V gene are WNHNN and SYGVQD (reference sequence). Between the trimmed V and J ends, which lost 3 bases and 4 bases, there was a span of 9 bases. This CDR3 has 13 residues. The genes are TRBV10-1 and TRBJ1-1; the D is unclear. This TCR derives from an adult in good health. The source was peripheral blood, collected on day 0 of AZD1222 vaccination. For the CDR3, the DNA is TGCGCCAGCAGTGAAGGGTGGGGCACTGAAGCTTTCTTT. Encoded protein: CASSEGWGTEAFF.